These 17 T cell receptor beta chains originate from one sample sequenced in a study of cytomegalovirus exposure and HLA in healthy donors. Both 60 Vbeta primers and 13 Jbeta primers went into the PCR. Here immunoSEQ multiplex PCR was the method, and the copy in TCRdb shows in-frame clones only, minus some. With tens of thousands of clones in the sample, the ten largest clones hold less than 0.65%. The sequenced material came from PBMCs. The receptors originated from a man in his fifties in good health and CMV-seronegative.

The chain combines TRBV5-1 with TRBJ1-2, with 7 bases identical to TRBD1. Germline CDR1 is SGHRS and CDR2 is YFSETQ. This CDR3 comprises 14 residues. The V gene end was trimmed by 4 bases and the J gene end by 8 bases; junction bases not matched to a gene: 11. The CDR3 sequence: CASSIDRVEAGYTF. The CDR3 region has the DNA TGCGCCAGCAGCATCGACAGGGTAGAAGCGGGCTACACCTTC.

The V and J genes are TRBV18 and TRBJ1-2; 7 nucleotides align to TRBD1. The V segment lost 1 base and the J segment 6 bases; nucleotides outside the gene matches: 11. Per the germline V gene, CDR1 is KGHSH and CDR2 is LQKENI. This CDR3 comprises 16 residues. Here the CDR3 DNA reads TGTGCCAGCTCACCACAAGGAGGTCAGGGGGTCGATGGCTACACCTTC. This translates into CASSPQGGQGVDGYTF. Full variable domain (remainder filled in from reference TRBV18 and TRBJ1-2): NAGVMQNPRHLVRRRGQEARLRCSPMKGHSHVYWYRQLPEEGLKFMVYLQKENIIDESGMPKERFSAEFPKEGPSILRIQQVVRGDSAAYFCASSPQGGQGVDGYTFGSGTRLTVV.

The genes are TRBV6-4 and TRBJ1-1; weak D call: TRBD1 (5 bases). Trimming took 8 bases from V and 1 from J, leaving 11 bases between them. The CDR3 totals 13 residues. CDR1 MRHNA and CDR2 SNTAGT come from the germline V gene. The CDR3 DNA reads TGTGCCAGCCGAAGGGGCACGAACACTGAAGCTTTCTTT. Amino acids: CASRRGTNTEAFF.

The chain uses TRBV4-2 and TRBJ2-1; 8 bases fit TRBD1. The V and J ends lost 0 bases and 0 bases, in that order; junction bases with no gene match: 16. Germline CDR1 and CDR2: LGHNA and YNFKEQ. This CDR3 has 21 amino acids. The CDR3 nucleotides are TGTGCCAGCAGCCAAGACTCACTCGGGACAGGAAGGTTTGGCTCCTACAATGAGCAGTTCTTC. Protein product: CASSQDSLGTGRFGSYNEQFF.

The chain uses TRBV6-5 and TRBJ1-5, with 9 bases identical to TRBD1. The CDR3 spans 14 residues. The germline gives CDR1 MNHEY, CDR2 SVGAGI. Losses at the gene ends were 5 bases for V and 6 bases for J; bases not matched to a gene: 5. The CDR3 DNA sequence: TGTGCCAGCAGTGAACAGGGGGCTCGTCAGCCCCAGCATTTT. Its protein product is CASSEQGARQPQHF.

Here the CDR3 DNA reads TGTGCCAGCAGCTTAGGGGCAGGGCGAGAGACCCAGTACTTC. Translating it yields CASSLGAGRETQYF. This sequence joins TRBV7-2 and TRBJ2-5; possibly TRBD1 for D (5 bases). This CDR3 comprises 14 residues. V was clipped by 1 base and J by 4 bases, with 10 bases between them. Germline V gene sequence: CDR1 SGHTA, CDR2 FQGNSA.

The chain carries TRBV4-2 and TRBJ2-3; D remains ambiguous. CDR3 size: 15 residues. V gave up 1 base and J gave up 5 bases, with 13 bases separating them. CDR1 and CDR2 (germline): LGHNA, YNFKEQ. DNA of the CDR3: TGTGCCAGCAGCCAAGGGGCCGCAGGTCGAGATACGCAGTATTTT. Protein: CASSQGAAGRDTQYF.

The DNA of the CDR3 is TGTGCCAGCAGTTACTCGAATATCGCGGGCTTCTACGAGCAGTACTTC. Its protein product is CASSYSNIAGFYEQYF. The rearrangement uses TRBV6-5 and TRBJ2-7; the D gene is possibly TRBD2 (5 bases). Germline V gene data show CDR1 as MNHEY and CDR2 as SVGAGI. CDR3 length: 16 amino acids. V lost 0 bases to trimming and J lost 3 bases, with 15 bases between them.

The chain recombines TRBV30 with TRBJ2-1; possible D gene TRBD2, 6 bases. Between the trimmed V and J ends, which lost 0 bases and 10 bases, there was a span of 10 bases. This CDR3 is 12 amino acids long. The germline V gene has CDR1 GTSNPN and CDR2 SVGIG (reference sequence). The CDR3 coding sequence is TGTGCCTGGAGTGTACAAGGAGGGGAGCAGTTCTTC. Translation gives CAWSVQGGEQFF.

This sequence joins TRBV2 and TRBJ2-5; a possible D gene is TRBD1 (6 bases). The CDR3 contains 13 residues. V lost 5 bases, J lost 3 bases, and 10 bases lay in between. From germline, CDR1 is SNHLY and CDR2 FYNNEI. The CDR3 bases are TGTGCCAGCAGTTCGTGGGACAAAGAGACCCAGTACTTC. It encodes CASSSWDKETQYF.

To note about this clone: A junction end diverges from the germline sequence, so it may reflect a read error. The rearrangement links TRBV10-3 to TRBJ2-7; D may be TRBD1 (5 bases). Germline V lookup: CDR1 ENHRY, CDR2 SYGVKD. CDR3 length: 14 residues. In DNA form, the CDR3 reads TGTGCCATCAGACCGCTTCAGGGCTCCCACGAGCAGTACTTC. It yields the protein CAIRPLQGSHEQYF.

The CDR3 DNA reads TGTGCCAGCAGCTTAGGGGGGCCTGGGGAGACCCAGTACTTC. It codes for CASSLGGPGETQYF. The rearrangement uses TRBV11-2 and TRBJ2-5; a possible D gene is TRBD1 (6 bases). V was shortened by 1 base and J by 5 bases, with 11 bases between the two germline ends. This CDR3 has 14 amino acids. Germline V lookup: CDR1 SGHAT, CDR2 FQNNGV.

V usage is TRBV5-1 and J usage is TRBJ1-4; D remains unclear. CDR1 SGHRS and CDR2 YFSETQ come from the germline V gene. Trimming removed 0 bases from V and 0 bases from J, with 15 bases in between. CDR3 length equals 18 residues. The CDR3 reads CASSLAGVNGATNEKLFF. The CDR3 DNA reads as TGCGCCAGCAGCTTGGCCGGGGTAAATGGTGCAACTAATGAAAAACTGTTTTTT. The full variable domain, with the rest looked up from reference TRBV5-1 and TRBJ1-4, is KAGVTQTPRYLIKTRGQQVTLSCSPISGHRSVSWYQQTPGQGLQFLFEYFSETQRNKGNFPGRFSGRQFSNSRSEMNVSTLELGDSALYLCASSLAGVNGATNEKLFFGSGTQLSVL.

The chain combines TRBV10-3 with TRBJ1-1; D is perhaps TRBD1 (6 bases). V was pared by 6 bases and J by 1 base, with 15 bases between. CDR1 is ENHRY, CDR2 SYGVKD, per germline. CDR3 size: 15 residues. CDR3 DNA: TGTGCCATCAGGGGCGGACAGATTACGAACACTGAAGCTTTCTTT. This translates into CAIRGGQITNTEAFF.

V is TRBV7-6 and J is TRBJ2-7, with D perhaps matching TRBD1 (6 bases). Per germline, CDR1 SGHVS and CDR2 FNYEAQ. The CDR3 is made up of 12 amino acids. V lost 1 base, J lost 9 bases, and 10 bases lay in between. The CDR3 DNA reads as TGTGCCAGCAGCTTAGAGAGGGGGTTGCAGTACTTC. Its protein product is CASSLERGLQYF.

V gene TRBV6-5 combines with J gene TRBJ2-3, with D perhaps matching TRBD2 (5 bases). This CDR3 has 15 residues. The germline gives CDR1 MNHEY, CDR2 SVGAGI. V was trimmed by 2 bases and J by 9 bases, leaving 18 bases between them. The CDR3: CASSYGDGGPRTQYF. CDR3 DNA sequence: TGTGCCAGCAGTTACGGCGACGGAGGTCCGAGGACGCAGTATTTT.

The chain joins TRBV5-6 to TRBJ2-5; 9 bases are a match to TRBD2. V lost 2 bases, J lost 3 bases, and 11 bases stayed unmatched. The germline CDR1 and CDR2 sequences are SGHDT and YYEEEE. This CDR3 comprises 17 residues. The CDR3 DNA sequence: TGTGCCAGCAGCTTCTGGGGGGTAGCGGGGGAGGAAGAGACCCAGTACTTC. This codes for CASSFWGVAGEEETQYF.